This T cell receptor (beta chain) comes out of a study of vaccination and CD4 T cells after COVID-19 (dated 2022 in TCRdb). In the study overall: The convalescent cohort included six males and four females, with two Hispanic individuals, seven Caucasians, two Asians and one multiracial person. Participants received two doses of either the Pfizer-BioNTech BNT162b2 vaccine (n=8) or the Moderna mRNA-1273 vaccine (n=2). Post-COVID blood samples were collected from convalescent patients a median of approximately 93 days after diagnosis, with a range of about 30 to 180 days. Memory CD4+ T cell crossreactivity between SARS-CoV-2 and common cold coronavirus spike proteins was assessed at the TCR clonotype level in an earlier paper using these donors. The time from the second vaccine dose to post-vaccine blood sampling had a median of roughly 70 days and ranged from about 13 to 250 days. The spike-specific CD4+ TCR repertoire was compared before and after mRNA vaccination in over nine COVID-19 convalescent patients and a handful of infection-naive healthy vaccine recipients. As controls, cultures received a CEFX viral epitope pool (the positive control), an HIV-1 Nef peptide pool (the negative control), or no peptide at all. Overlapping spike peptide pools from SARS-CoV-2 and from the common cold coronaviruses HCoV-NL63, HCoV-OC43 and HCoV-229E were used as culture stimuli. Points the paper makes about the study in general: The study included relatively few convalescent patients and did not analyze early timepoints after natural infection. In convalescent patients, nearly all vaccine-specific clones (304 of 307) were found to be mono-reactive for SARS-CoV-2 spike rather than cross-reactive with common cold coronaviruses. Although the median number of SARS-CoV-2-reactive clonotypes went up from fewer than 25 after infection to 35 to 40 after vaccination, the increase was not significant. Among the post-vaccine SARS-CoV-2-reactive clones in convalescent patients, a median around 85% showed up only after vaccination, which suggests vaccine-specific priming.

This clonotype has only a few counts. No cognate antigen has been identified for it. Per-base qualities were not stored, and no clone one base away is much larger. This specimen's treatment or condition label, per the study, means: roughly 10-day PBMC culture with coronavirus spike peptide pools or control peptides (ViraFEST assay). CD4+ T cells from unexposed donors were collected before the COVID-19 pandemic (2011-2018). The study used the ViraFEST assay, which expanded antigen-specific T cells with peptide pools and then identified expanded clonotypes by TCR sequencing. Each well held 1.5 million to 2.5 million PBMCs cultured with approximately 10 ug/ml peptide pools in IMDM containing around 5% human AB serum and roughly 10 IU/ml IL-2. On days 3 and 7, half of the culture medium was replaced with fresh IL-2-containing medium. Once the cells had been in culture for about 10 days, the EasySep CD4+ T cell isolation kit was used to isolate CD4+ T cells by negative selection. As far as cell numbers permitted, CD4+ T cells from unexposed donors were tested for reactivity against SARS-CoV-2 S and N as well as four spike pools from common cold coronaviruses. PBMCs were separated from whole blood using Ficoll-Paque Plus gradient centrifugation and then either used fresh or cryopreserved at -140C. Triplicate wells were generally used for each culture condition. Leukapheresis product for the unexposed donors was bought commercially.

The method behind the library was PCR. At the Johns Hopkins FTIC core, DNA from the cultured CD4+ T cells underwent TCR sequencing with the Oncomine TCR Beta short-read assay. Genomic DNA was extracted from the cultured CD4+ T cells with the QIAamp micro DNA kit. Oncomine TCR Beta libraries from cultured CD4+ T cells were pooled using unique dual indexes and sequenced on an Illumina iSeq 100. In the source study's methods: Non-productive sequences were removed, and CDR3s that did not start with C, did not end with F or W, or were shorter than 7 amino acids were discarded. The MANAFEST web application identified antigen-specific clonotypes by comparing peptide-stimulated wells against reference wells and other culture wells. For a clone to be called positive, the clone needed an FDR below 0.05, an odds ratio above 5, and a productive frequency above 0.1% in at least two of three replicate wells. Clonotypes that were significantly expanded in both SARS-CoV-2 spike wells and at least one common cold coronavirus spike condition were defined as cross-reactive. Using R version 3.6.1, CDR3 homology was evaluated through Levenshtein distances (stringdist) along with unrooted phylogenetic trees (ape). TCRdb handled the public reads itself, with Q25 trimming in fastp and clone calling in MiXCR, and kept productive beta chains. A single entry per CDR3 protein holds the most common genes and DNA from its merged rows. Clone size and V and J calls follow TCRdb, not the original study. This sample holds some 5,500 distinct CDR3 sequences; about 60% were observed only once. The ten largest clones capture about half of the sample.

From its cysteine to its phenylalanine, the CDR3 spans 14 amino acids. CDR3 DNA only is kept here, 42 bases in frame from base 1. Sequenced: CD4+ T cells from blood, cultured in vitro. The chain is encoded by TRBV21-1 joined to TRBJ2-7; no DNA check was done on the table's D call, TRBD2. TRBV21-1 is a recognized pseudogene. This TCR was sampled from a human donor in good health. The DNA reads as follows: TGTGCCAGCAGCAACCTCGGGAGTAGCTACGAGCAGTACTTC. Its product reads: CASSNLGSSYEQYF.